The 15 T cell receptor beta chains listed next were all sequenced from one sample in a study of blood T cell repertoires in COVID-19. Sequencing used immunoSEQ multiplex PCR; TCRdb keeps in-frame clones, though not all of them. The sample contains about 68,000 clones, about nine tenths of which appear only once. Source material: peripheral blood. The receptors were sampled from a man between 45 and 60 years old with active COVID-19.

The CDR3 coding sequence is TGTGCCAGCAGCTTCCGGGACAGGGGGCCTTATGGCTACACCTTC. Protein product: CASSFRDRGPYGYTF. The chain employs TRBV5-6 and TRBJ1-2; 12 bases agree with TRBD1. The CDR3 contains 15 residues. Germline CDR1 and CDR2: SGHDT and YYEEEE. V lost 2 bases and J lost 5; bases outside the gene matches: 4.

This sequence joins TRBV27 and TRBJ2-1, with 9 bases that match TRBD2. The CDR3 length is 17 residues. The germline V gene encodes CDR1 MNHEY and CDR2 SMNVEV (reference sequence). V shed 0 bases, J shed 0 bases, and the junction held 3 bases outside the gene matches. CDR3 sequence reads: CASSLSTSGSSYNEQFF. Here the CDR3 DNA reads TGTGCCAGCAGTTTATCGACTAGCGGCAGCTCCTACAATGAGCAGTTCTTC.

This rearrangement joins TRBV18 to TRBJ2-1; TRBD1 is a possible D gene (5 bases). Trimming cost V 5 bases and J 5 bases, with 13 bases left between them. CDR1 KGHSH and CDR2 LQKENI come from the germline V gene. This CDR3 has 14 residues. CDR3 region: CASSLLTGDNEQFF. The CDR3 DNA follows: TGTGCCAGCTCATTACTTACAGGAGACAATGAGCAGTTCTTC.

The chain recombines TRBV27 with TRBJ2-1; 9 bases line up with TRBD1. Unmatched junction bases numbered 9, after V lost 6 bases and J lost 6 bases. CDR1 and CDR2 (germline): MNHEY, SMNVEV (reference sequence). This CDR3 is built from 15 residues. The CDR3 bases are TGTGCCAGCAGCTGGACAGGGGAGGGTGTCAATGAGCAGTTCTTC. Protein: CASSWTGEGVNEQFF.

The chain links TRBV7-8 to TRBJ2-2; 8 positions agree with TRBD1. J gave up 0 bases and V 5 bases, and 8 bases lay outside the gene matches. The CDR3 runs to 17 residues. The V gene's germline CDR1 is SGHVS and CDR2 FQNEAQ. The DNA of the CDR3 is TGTGCCAGCAGCCTATCACGGGGACAGGCGAACACCGGGGAGCTGTTTTTT. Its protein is CASSLSRGQANTGELFF.

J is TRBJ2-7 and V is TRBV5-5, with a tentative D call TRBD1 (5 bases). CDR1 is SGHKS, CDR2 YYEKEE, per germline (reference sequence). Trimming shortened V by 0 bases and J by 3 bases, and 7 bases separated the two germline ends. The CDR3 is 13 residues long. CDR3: CASSLGQFYEQYF. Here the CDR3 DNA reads TGTGCCAGCAGCTTGGGACAGTTCTACGAGCAGTACTTC.

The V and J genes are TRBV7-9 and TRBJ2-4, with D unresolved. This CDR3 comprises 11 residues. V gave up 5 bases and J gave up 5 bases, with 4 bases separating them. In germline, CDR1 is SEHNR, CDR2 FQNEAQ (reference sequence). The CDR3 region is CASSQENIQYF. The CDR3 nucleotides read TGTGCCAGCAGCCAGGAAAACATTCAGTACTTC. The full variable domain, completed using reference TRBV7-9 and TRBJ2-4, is DTGVSQNPRHKITKRGQNVTFRCDPISEHNRLYWYRQTLGQGPEFLTYFQNEAQLEKSRLLSDRFSAERPKGSFSTLEIQRTEQGDSAMYLCASSQENIQYFGAGTRLSVL.

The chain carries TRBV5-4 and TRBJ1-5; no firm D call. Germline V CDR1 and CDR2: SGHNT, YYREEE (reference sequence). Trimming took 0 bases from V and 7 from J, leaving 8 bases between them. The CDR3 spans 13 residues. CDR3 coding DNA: TGTGCCAGCAGCTTGGGGGTCGGGCAGCCCCAGCATTTT. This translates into CASSLGVGQPQHF.

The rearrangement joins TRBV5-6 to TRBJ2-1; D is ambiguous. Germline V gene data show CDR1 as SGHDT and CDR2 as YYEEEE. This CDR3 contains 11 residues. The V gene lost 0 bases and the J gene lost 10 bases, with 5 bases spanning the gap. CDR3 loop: CASSLAAEQFF. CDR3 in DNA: TGTGCCAGCAGCTTGGCAGCGGAGCAGTTCTTC.

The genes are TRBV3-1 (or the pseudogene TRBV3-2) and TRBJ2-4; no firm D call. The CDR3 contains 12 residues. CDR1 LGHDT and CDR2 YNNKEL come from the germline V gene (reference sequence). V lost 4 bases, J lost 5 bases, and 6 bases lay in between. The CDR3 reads CASSRSENIQYF. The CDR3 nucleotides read TGTGCCAGCAGCCGGTCAGAAAACATTCAGTACTTC.

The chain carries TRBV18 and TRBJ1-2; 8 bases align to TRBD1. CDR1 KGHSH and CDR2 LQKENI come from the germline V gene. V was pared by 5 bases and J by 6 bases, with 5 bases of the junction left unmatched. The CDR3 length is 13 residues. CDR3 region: CASSKQGGDGYTF. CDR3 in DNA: TGTGCCAGCTCAAAACAGGGGGGAGATGGCTACACCTTC.

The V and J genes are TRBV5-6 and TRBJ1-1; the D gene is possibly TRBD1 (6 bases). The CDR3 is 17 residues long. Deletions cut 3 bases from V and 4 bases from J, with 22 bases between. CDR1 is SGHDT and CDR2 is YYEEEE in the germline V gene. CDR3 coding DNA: TGTGCCAGCAGCTCCGTCCCGGGACACCAGCCAGGCACTGAAGCTTTCTTT. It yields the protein CASSSVPGHQPGTEAFF.

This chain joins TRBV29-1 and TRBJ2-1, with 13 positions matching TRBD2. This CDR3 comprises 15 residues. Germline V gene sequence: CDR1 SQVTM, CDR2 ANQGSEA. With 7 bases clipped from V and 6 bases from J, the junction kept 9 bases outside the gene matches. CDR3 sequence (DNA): TGCAGCGGATGGACTAGCGGGAGTTTTGGCAATGAGCAGTTCTTC. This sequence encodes CSGWTSGSFGNEQFF.

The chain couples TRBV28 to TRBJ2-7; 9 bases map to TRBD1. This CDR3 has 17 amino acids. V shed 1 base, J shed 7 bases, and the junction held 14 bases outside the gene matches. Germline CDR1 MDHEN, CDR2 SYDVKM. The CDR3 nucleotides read TGTGCCAGCAGTTTATACAGGGGACAGGGCGGTTTCGGGGAGCAGTACTTC. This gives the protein CASSLYRGQGGFGEQYF.

For the CDR3, the DNA is TGTGCCAGCAGCCAAGGAATCGGGGGACAGTCTTTGGATACGCAGTATTTT. It is translated as CASSQGIGGQSLDTQYF. V gene TRBV4-2 combines with J gene TRBJ2-3; perhaps TRBD1 as D (7 bases). Germline values: CDR1 LGHNA, CDR2 YNFKEQ. The V gene lost 1 base and the J gene lost 6 bases, with 20 bases spanning the gap. This CDR3 is built from 17 residues.